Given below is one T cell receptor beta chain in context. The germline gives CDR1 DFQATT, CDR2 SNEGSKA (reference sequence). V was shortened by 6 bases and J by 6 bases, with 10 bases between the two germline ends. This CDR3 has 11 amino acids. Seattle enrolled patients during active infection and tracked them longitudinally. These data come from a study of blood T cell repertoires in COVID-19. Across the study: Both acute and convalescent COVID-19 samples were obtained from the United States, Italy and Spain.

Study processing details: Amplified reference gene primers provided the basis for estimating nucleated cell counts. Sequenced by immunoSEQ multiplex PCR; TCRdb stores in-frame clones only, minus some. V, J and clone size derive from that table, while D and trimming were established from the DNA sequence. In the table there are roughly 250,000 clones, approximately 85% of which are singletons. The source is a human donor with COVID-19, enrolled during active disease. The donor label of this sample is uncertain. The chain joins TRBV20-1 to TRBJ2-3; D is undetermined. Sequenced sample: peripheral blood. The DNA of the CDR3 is TGCAGTGCGGTGCTCGGGGATACGCAGTATTTT. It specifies CSAVLGDTQYF.